Below, 2 T cell receptor beta chains from the same sample are listed, as sequenced in a study of blood T cell repertoires in COVID-19 (TCRdb year 2020). The receptor library was made with the immunoSEQ multiplex PCR assay. Sourced from immuneACCESS, this table was stored by TCRdb with only in-frame sequences that have V and J called. A share of the clones is absent; for the studies checked, an unresolved V gene accounts for under half, and the remainder has no known explanation. Across this sample there are approximately 210,000 clones, with approximately 88% seen only once. The ten largest clones capture approximately 8% of the sample. Sequencing was carried out using PBMCs or T cells enriched from blood (not recorded which). The receptors were sampled from a woman between 18 and 29 years old who had recovered from COVID-19.

The chain recombines TRBV7-9 with TRBJ2-5; no firm D call. Per germline, CDR1 SEHNR and CDR2 FQNEAQ (reference sequence). Trimming pared 4 bases from V and 5 bases from J, leaving 20 bases between. The CDR3 has 16 residues. The CDR3 DNA reads as TGTGCCAGCAGCTCACCTCATACAGCTCTCGAGGAGACCCAGTACTTC. Residues: CASSSPHTALEETQYF.

The chain joins TRBV6-5 to TRBJ1-6, with 8 bases matching TRBD1. The CDR3 runs 12 residues. The V segment lost 7 bases and the J segment 8 bases; nucleotides outside the gene matches: 1. Germline V gene lookup returns CDR1 MNHEY and CDR2 SVGAGI. The CDR3 here is CASMTGDSPLHF. For the CDR3, the DNA is TGTGCCAGCATGACAGGGGATTCACCCCTCCACTTT.